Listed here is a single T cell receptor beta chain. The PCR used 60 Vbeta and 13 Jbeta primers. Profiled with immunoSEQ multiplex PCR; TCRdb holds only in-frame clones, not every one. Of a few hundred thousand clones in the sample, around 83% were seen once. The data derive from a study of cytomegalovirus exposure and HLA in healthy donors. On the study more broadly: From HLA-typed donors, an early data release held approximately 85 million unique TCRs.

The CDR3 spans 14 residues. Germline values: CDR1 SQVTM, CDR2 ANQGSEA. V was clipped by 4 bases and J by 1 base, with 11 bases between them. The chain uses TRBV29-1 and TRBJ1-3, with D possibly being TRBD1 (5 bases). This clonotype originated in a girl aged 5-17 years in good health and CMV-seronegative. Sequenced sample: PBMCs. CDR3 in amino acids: CSVVVSGSGNTIYF. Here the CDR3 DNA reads TGCAGCGTTGTGGTGTCAGGGTCTGGAAACACCATATATTTT.